The clone carrying this T cell receptor (beta chain) has more than one count but fewer than ten. The data belong to a study of blood T cell repertoires in COVID-19. Per the authors' pipeline: The assay estimated nucleated cells by amplifying reference gene primers. Sequencing used immunoSEQ multiplex PCR; TCRdb keeps in-frame clones, though not all of them. Clone size and the V and J calls come from that table; the DNA yielded D and trimming. The data contain about 220,000 clones, almost 85% of them singletons. The TCR sequence derives from a woman in her 70s with COVID-19, enrolled during active disease. What was sequenced was peripheral blood.

This CDR3 is CATSSWDRGLYGYTF. Written as DNA, the CDR3 is TGTGCCACCAGCAGTTGGGACAGGGGGCTCTATGGCTACACCTTC. The chain joins TRBV15 to TRBJ1-2; 12 bases line up with TRBD1. CDR3 length: 15 amino acids. With 3 bases clipped from V and 4 bases from J, the junction kept 3 bases outside the gene matches. Per the germline V gene, CDR1 is LNHNV and CDR2 is YYDKDF (reference sequence).